The 17 T cell receptor beta chains presented below share a single source sample, sequenced in a study of T cell responses to AZD1222 COVID-19 vaccine. The method was immunoSEQ multiplex PCR; TCRdb's version includes in-frame clones alone and lacks a portion of them. The table records 95,000 to 110,000 clones, approximately 89% of them present only once. Sequenced here: peripheral blood, sampled on day 0 of AZD1222 vaccination. The receptors were sampled from an adult in good health.

This sequence joins TRBV7-8 and TRBJ1-1; D may be TRBD1 (6 bases). The CDR3 spans 15 residues. Deletions cut 5 bases from V and 4 bases from J, with 17 bases between. CDR1 SGHVS and CDR2 FQNEAQ come from the germline V gene. CDR3 bases: TGTGCCAGCAGCGAACATCTGGGGGCAATCACTGAAGCTTTCTTT. Its translation is CASSEHLGAITEAFF.

The chain combines TRBV19 with TRBJ1-5; a possible D gene is TRBD1 (5 bases). The CDR3 runs 14 residues. CDR1 and CDR2 (germline): LNHDA, SQIVND (reference sequence). Trimming removed 5 bases at V and 7 bases at J, with 15 bases between. The CDR3 DNA reads TGTGCCAGTAGTTTGCGGACGCGGGGGCAGCCCCAGCATTTT. The encoded protein is CASSLRTRGQPQHF.

The chain combines TRBV6-1 with TRBJ2-7; perhaps TRBD1 as D (6 bases). V was trimmed by 1 base and J by 6 bases, leaving 16 bases between them. Germline-derived CDR1 and CDR2 are MNHNS and SASEGT. The CDR3 contains 15 residues. In DNA, the CDR3 is TGTGCCAGCAGTGAAGAAGGTGTCAGGGGCAGCGAGCAGTACTTC. Translation: CASSEEGVRGSEQYF.

The chain is built from TRBV19 and TRBJ2-3; no firm D call. Germline lookup yields CDR1 LNHDA and CDR2 SQIVND (reference sequence). This CDR3 has 13 amino acids. The V and J ends lost 4 bases and 0 bases respectively, with 5 bases between them. CDR3 nucleotide sequence: TGTGCCAGTAGTAGGCAAAGCACAGATACGCAGTATTTT. It yields the protein CASSRQSTDTQYF.

This chain connects TRBV7-2 to TRBJ2-5, with 7 bases matching TRBD2. V lost 5 bases to trimming and J lost 1 base; unmatched junction nucleotides: 7. The CDR3 has 15 residues. Germline CDR1 and CDR2: SGHTA and FQGNSA. Here the CDR3 DNA reads TGTGCCAGCAGCCTCCAGCGGGGACTCCAAGAGACCCAGTACTTC. It encodes CASSLQRGLQETQYF. Based on the CDR3 plus reference TRBV7-2 and TRBJ2-5, the full variable domain is GAGVSQSPSNKVTEKGKDVELRCDPISGHTALYWYRQSLGQGLEFLIYFQGNSAPDKSGLPSDRFSAERTGGSVSTLTIQRTQQEDSAVYLCASSLQRGLQETQYFGPGTRLLVL.

The chain has TRBV18 and TRBJ2-7; 9 bases line up with TRBD2. In germline, CDR1 is KGHSH, CDR2 LQKENI. V lost 3 bases and J lost 2; bases outside the gene matches: 17. This CDR3 has 19 residues. CDR3 amino acids: CASSPPRIAGGPGAYEQYF. For the CDR3, the DNA is TGTGCCAGCTCACCTCCCCGAATCGCGGGGGGGCCCGGGGCCTACGAGCAGTACTTC.

The chain uses TRBV6-1 and TRBJ2-2; a possible D gene is TRBD1 (6 bases). V lost 3 bases and J lost 1, with 18 bases in between. CDR3 length equals 18 residues. Looked up from germline, CDR1 is MNHNS and CDR2 is SASEGT. The DNA of the CDR3 is TGTGCCAGCAGTGAGGCACAGGGTCCCACAAAGAACACCGGGGAGCTGTTTTTT. Protein: CASSEAQGPTKNTGELFF.

The rearrangement joins TRBV2 to TRBJ1-3; 11 bases are a match to TRBD1. This CDR3 comprises 15 residues. Trimming took 7 bases from V and 4 from J; bases not matched to a gene: 6. Germline V gene sequence: CDR1 SNHLY, CDR2 FYNNEI. For the CDR3, the DNA is TGTGCCAGCACCGGACAGGGGGCGCGAGGAAACACCATATATTTT. It encodes CASTGQGARGNTIYF.

This chain links TRBV21-1 with TRBJ1-5. TRBV21-1 is classified as a pseudogene. This CDR3 has 19 residues. CDR3 bases: TGTGCCAGCAGCCTCCTCAAGGGCCTCGTTGGTGGTAGCAATCAGCCCCAGCATTTT. This codes for CASSLLKGLVGGSNQPQHF.

The chain couples TRBV10-3 to TRBJ1-2, with D unclear. The germline V gene has CDR1 ENHRY and CDR2 SYGVKD. Trimming took off 3 bases at V and 3 bases at J, with 2 bases between the two ends. The CDR3 has 11 amino acids. The CDR3 spells CAISDHYGYTF. DNA for the CDR3: TGTGCCATCAGTGACCACTATGGCTACACCTTC.

This clone was seen once. The chain links TRBV19 to TRBJ1-1; D gene uncertain. Per germline, CDR1 LNHDA and CDR2 SQIVND (reference sequence). V was pared by 5 bases and J by 1 base, with 17 bases between. This CDR3 spans 16 amino acids. The CDR3 spells CASSELSGRSNTEAFF. CDR3 nucleotides: TGTGCCAGTAGTGAATTGAGCGGACGGTCGAACACTGAAGCTTTCTTT.

V gene TRBV6-6 combines with J gene TRBJ2-7, with D unclear. The CDR3 consists of 13 residues. Germline CDR1 is MNHNY and CDR2 is SVGAGI (reference sequence). With 7 bases removed from V and 0 bases from J, the gap between germline ends came to 10 bases. As DNA, the CDR3 is TGTGCCAGCATACCGGGCAGCTCCTACGAGCAGTACTTC. The encoded protein is CASIPGSSYEQYF.

The V and J genes are TRBV7-2 and TRBJ1-2; no reliable D call. Between the trimmed V and J ends, which lost 1 base and 5 bases, there was a span of 8 bases. Germline loops: CDR1 SGHTA, CDR2 FQGNSA. The CDR3 is made up of 13 amino acids. This CDR3 is CASSLGRLYGYTF. CDR3 in DNA: TGTGCCAGCAGCTTAGGAAGGCTTTATGGCTACACCTTC.

This clone was detected only once. The chain couples TRBV9 to TRBJ2-5, with D possibly matching TRBD2 (5 bases). Trimming removed 3 bases at V and 1 base at J, with 19 bases between. The CDR3 extends over 17 amino acids. The V gene's germline CDR1 is SGDLS and CDR2 YYNGEE. In DNA, the CDR3 is TGTGCCAGCAGCGCTCGGATCGGGGAAAACCCCCAAGAGACCCAGTACTTC. Amino acid sequence: CASSARIGENPQETQYF.

This clone showed up just a few times. The CDR3 protein is CASSQEQLNEQFF. The CDR3, as DNA: TGTGCCAGCAGCCAAGAACAGCTCAATGAGCAGTTCTTC. V is TRBV4-2 and J is TRBJ2-1; D is ambiguous. The germline CDR1 and CDR2 sequences are LGHNA and YNFKEQ. The CDR3 covers 13 residues. V lost 0 bases to trimming and J lost 6 bases, with 6 bases between them.

J is TRBJ2-7 and V is TRBV18; 11 bases align to TRBD1. The CDR3 is made up of 17 amino acids. Germline V gene lookup returns CDR1 KGHSH and CDR2 LQKENI. V lost 4 bases to trimming and J lost 5 bases; unmatched junction nucleotides: 13. In DNA form, the CDR3 reads TGTGCCAGCTCACTTAAACCAGGACAGGGGGCGAGCCACGAGCAGTACTTC. Protein product: CASSLKPGQGASHEQYF. Filled out from reference TRBV18 and TRBJ2-7, the complete variable domain reads NAGVMQNPRHLVRRRGQEARLRCSPMKGHSHVYWYRQLPEEGLKFMVYLQKENIIDESGMPKERFSAEFPKEGPSILRIQQVVRGDSAAYFCASSLKPGQGASHEQYFGPGTRLTVT.

The rearrangement uses TRBV19 and TRBJ1-1, with D possibly TRBD1 on 6 matching bases. V gave up 7 bases and J gave up 3 bases, with 27 bases separating them. The CDR3 runs to 18 residues. The V gene's germline CDR1 is LNHDA and CDR2 SQIVND (reference sequence). This CDR3 reads CASTRLWGKQGADTEAFF. The CDR3 DNA follows: TGTGCCAGTACCCGACTCTGGGGGAAACAGGGCGCTGACACTGAAGCTTTCTTT.